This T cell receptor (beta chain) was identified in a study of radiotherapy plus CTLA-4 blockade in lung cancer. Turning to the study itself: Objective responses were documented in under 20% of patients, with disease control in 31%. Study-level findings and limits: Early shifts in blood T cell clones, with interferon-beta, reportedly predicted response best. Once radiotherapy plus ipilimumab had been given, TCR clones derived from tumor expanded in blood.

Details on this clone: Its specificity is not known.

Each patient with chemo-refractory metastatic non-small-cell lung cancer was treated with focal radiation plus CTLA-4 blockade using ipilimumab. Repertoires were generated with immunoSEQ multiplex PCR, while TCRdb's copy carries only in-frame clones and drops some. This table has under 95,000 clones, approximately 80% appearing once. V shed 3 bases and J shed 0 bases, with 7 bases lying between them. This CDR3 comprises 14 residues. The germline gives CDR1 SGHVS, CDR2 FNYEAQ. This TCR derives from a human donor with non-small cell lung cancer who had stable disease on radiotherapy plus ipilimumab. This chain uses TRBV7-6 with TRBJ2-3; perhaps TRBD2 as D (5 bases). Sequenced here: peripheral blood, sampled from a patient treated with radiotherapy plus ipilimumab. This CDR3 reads CASSFRTSTDTQYF. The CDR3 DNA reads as TGTGCCAGCAGCTTTAGGACTAGCACAGATACGCAGTATTTT. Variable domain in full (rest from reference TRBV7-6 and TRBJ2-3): GAGVSQSPRYKVTKRGQDVALRCDPISGHVSLYWYRQALGQGPEFLTYFNYEAQQDKSGLPNDRFSAERPEGSISTLTIQRTEQRDSAMYRCASSFRTSTDTQYFGPGTRLTVL.